The source of this T cell receptor (beta chain) is a study of response to subunit inactivated influenza vaccine. The ends were cut back, 2 bases at V and 13 bases at J, with 9 bases in the middle. The CDR3 contains 12 residues. The germline V gene encodes CDR1 SGHVS and CDR2 FQNEAQ. About this clonotype: Its specificity is unknown.

Study-wide results and limits: The authors proposed limited new T cell recruitment per seasonal influenza vaccination.

TCRdb re-derived calls from the RT-PCR reads in MiXCR, one entry per CDR3 protein. The sample records 530,000 or so distinct CDR3 sequences, 10% to 15% being singletons. Sequencing used PBMCs from blood, obtained on the day of vaccination. The chain carries TRBV7-8 and TRBJ1-6; no clear D gene. This clonotype was sampled from a man aged 45-65 years who received an inactivated influenza vaccine. DNA for the CDR3: TGTGCCAGCAGCTTACTGACTCACCCCCTCCACTTT. Amino acids: CASSLLTHPLHF.